The present TCR beta chain was sequenced within a study of T cell responses to AZD1222 COVID-19 vaccine. Measured with immunoSEQ multiplex PCR; TCRdb has only the in-frame clones, and not every one. The sample includes 150,000 to 200,000 clones, around 93% seen only once; the top ten take 1%. CDR1 and CDR2 from the germline V gene are LGHDT and YNNKEL (reference sequence). This CDR3 has 14 amino acids. V shed 2 bases and J shed 7 bases, with 14 bases lying between them. This clonotype originated in an adult who received the AZD1222 COVID-19 vaccine. The gene calls are TRBV3-1 (or the pseudogene TRBV3-2) and TRBJ1-1; D not resolved. The sample was peripheral blood, taken 28 days after the second AZD1222 dose. CDR3 sequence: CASSQSAERGEAFF. DNA of the CDR3: TGTGCCAGCAGCCAATCGGCGGAGAGAGGTGAAGCTTTCTTT.